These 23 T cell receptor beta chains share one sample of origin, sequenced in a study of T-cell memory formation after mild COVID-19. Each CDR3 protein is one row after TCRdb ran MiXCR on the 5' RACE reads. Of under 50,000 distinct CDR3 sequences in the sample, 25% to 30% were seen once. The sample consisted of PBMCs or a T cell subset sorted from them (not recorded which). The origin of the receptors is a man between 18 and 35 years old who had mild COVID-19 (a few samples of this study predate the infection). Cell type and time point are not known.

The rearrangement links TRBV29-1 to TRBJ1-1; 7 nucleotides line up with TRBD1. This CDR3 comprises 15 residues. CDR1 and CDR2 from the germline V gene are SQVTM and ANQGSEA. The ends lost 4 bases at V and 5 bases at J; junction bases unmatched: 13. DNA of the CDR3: TGCAGCGTTGGAGGGGGGGACAGCTTGTGGACTGAAGCTTTCTTT. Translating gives CSVGGGDSLWTEAFF.

The CDR3 DNA reads TGTGCCAGCAGCGTAGGAGGAGCGGGGGGAGCAGCGCAAAAGCAGTTCTTC. It yields the protein CASSVGGAGGAAQKQFF. The chain employs TRBV9 and TRBJ2-1; 9 bases align to TRBD2. Losses at the gene ends were 0 bases for V and 11 bases for J; bases not matched to a gene: 15. CDR3 length: 17 residues. Germline V gene data show CDR1 as SGDLS and CDR2 as YYNGEE.

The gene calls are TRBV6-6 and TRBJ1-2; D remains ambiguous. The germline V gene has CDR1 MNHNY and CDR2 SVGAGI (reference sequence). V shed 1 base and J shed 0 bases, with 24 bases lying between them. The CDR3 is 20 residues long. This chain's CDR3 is CASSYFGPEGPAYANYGYTF. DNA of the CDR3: TGTGCCAGCAGTTACTTTGGGCCAGAAGGGCCCGCCTATGCTAACTATGGCTACACCTTC.

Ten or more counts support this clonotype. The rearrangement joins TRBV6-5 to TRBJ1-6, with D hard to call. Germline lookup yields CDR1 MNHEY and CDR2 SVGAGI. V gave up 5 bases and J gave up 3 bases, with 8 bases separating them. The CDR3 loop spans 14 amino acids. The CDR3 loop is CASSPGYYNSPLHF. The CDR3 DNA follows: TGTGCCAGCAGTCCCGGCTACTATAATTCACCCCTCCACTTT.

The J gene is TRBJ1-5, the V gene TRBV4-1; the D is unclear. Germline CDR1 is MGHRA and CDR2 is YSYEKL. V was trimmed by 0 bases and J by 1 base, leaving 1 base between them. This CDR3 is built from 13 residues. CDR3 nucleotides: TGCGCCAGCAGCCAAGACAGCAATCAGCCCCAGCATTTT. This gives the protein CASSQDSNQPQHF.

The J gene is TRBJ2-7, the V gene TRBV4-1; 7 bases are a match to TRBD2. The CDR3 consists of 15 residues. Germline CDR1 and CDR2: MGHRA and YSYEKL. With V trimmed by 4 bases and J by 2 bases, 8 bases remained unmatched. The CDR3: CASSLLAGVTYEQYF. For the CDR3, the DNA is TGCGCCAGCAGCCTCCTCGCGGGAGTCACCTACGAGCAGTACTTC.

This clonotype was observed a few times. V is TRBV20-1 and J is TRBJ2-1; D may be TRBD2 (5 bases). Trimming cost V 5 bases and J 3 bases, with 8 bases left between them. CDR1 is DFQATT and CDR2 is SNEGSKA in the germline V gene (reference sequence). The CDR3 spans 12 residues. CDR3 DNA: TGCAGTGCTTCGGCGGGCTACAATGAGCAGTTCTTC. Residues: CSASAGYNEQFF.

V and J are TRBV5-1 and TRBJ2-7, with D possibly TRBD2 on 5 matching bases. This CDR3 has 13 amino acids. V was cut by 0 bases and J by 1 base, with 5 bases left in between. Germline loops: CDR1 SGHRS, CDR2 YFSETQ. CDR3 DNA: TGCGCCAGCAGCTTGGCGGGGTCCTACGAGCAGTACTTC. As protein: CASSLAGSYEQYF.

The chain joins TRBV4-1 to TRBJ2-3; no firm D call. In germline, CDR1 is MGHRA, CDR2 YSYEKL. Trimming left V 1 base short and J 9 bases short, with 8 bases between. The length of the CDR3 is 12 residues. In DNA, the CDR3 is TGCGCCAGCAGCCAAGCCCAACGGACGCAGTATTTT. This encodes CASSQAQRTQYF.

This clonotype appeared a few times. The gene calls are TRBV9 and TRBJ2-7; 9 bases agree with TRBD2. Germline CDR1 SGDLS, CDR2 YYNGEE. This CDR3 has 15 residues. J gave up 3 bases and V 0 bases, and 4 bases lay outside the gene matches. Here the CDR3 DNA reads TGTGCCAGCAGCGTAGCTAGCGGGGCGCACTACGAGCAGTACTTC. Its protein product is CASSVASGAHYEQYF. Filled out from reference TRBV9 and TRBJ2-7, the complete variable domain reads DSGVTQTPKHLITATGQRVTLRCSPRSGDLSVYWYQQSLDQGLQFLIQYYNGEERAKGNILERFSAQQFPDLHSELNLSSLELGDSALYFCASSVASGAHYEQYFGPGTRLTVT.

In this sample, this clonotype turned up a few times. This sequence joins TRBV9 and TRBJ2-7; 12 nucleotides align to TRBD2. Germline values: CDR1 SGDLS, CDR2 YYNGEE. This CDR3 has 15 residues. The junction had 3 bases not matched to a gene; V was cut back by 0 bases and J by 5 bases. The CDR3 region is CASSVASGGANEQYV. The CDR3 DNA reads TGTGCCAGCAGCGTAGCTAGCGGGGGGGCAAACGAGCAGTACGTC.

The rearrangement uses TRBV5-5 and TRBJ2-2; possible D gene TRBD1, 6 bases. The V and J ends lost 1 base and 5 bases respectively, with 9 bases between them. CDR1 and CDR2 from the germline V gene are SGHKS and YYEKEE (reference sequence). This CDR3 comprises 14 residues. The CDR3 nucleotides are TGTGCCAGCAGCTTGTGGGGGCTAACCGGGGAGCTGTTTTTT. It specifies CASSLWGLTGELFF. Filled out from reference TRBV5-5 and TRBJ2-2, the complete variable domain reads DAGVTQSPTHLIKTRGQQVTLRCSPISGHKSVSWYQQVLGQGPQFIFQYYEKEERGRGNFPDRFSARQFPNYSSELNVNALLLGDSALYLCASSLWGLTGELFFGEGSRLTVL.

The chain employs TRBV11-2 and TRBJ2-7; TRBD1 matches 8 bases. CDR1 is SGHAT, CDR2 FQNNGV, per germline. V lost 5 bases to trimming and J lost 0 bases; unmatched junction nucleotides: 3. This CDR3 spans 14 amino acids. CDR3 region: CASSHGTGSYEQYV. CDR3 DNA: TGTGCCAGCAGCCATGGGACAGGCTCCTACGAGCAGTACGTC.

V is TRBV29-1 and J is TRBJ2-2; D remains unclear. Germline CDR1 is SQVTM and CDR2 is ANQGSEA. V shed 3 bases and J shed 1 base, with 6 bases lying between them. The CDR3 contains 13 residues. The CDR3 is CSVEDGNTGELFF. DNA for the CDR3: TGCAGCGTTGAGGACGGGAACACCGGGGAGCTGTTTTTT.

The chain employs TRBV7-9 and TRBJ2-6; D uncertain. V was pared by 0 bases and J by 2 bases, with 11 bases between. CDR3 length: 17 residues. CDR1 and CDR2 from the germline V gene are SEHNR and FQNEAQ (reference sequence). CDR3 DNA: TGTGCCAGCAGCTTAGCCGAGACTGTACCTGGGGCCAACGTCCTGACTTTC. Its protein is CASSLAETVPGANVLTF.

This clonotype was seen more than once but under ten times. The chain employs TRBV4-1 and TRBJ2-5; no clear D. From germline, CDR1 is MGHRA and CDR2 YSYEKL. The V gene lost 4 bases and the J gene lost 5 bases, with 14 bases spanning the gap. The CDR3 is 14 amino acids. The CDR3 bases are TGCGCCAGCAGCCCGCGAGACGCGCAGGAGACCCAGTACTTC. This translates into CASSPRDAQETQYF.

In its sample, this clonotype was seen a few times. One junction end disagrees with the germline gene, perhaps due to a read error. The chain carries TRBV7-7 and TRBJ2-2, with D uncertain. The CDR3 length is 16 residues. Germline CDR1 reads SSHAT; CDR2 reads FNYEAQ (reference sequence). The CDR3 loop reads CASSSRPNTEAGELFF. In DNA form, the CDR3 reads TGTGCTAGCAGCTCCCGACCGAATACCGAGGCCGGGGAGCTGTTTTTT.

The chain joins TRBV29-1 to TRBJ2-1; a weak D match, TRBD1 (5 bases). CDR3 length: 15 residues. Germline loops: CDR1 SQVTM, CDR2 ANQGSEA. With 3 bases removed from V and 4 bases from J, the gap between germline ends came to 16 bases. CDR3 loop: CSVETALTTYNEQFF. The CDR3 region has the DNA TGCAGCGTTGAGACAGCTCTTACAACGTACAATGAGCAGTTCTTC.

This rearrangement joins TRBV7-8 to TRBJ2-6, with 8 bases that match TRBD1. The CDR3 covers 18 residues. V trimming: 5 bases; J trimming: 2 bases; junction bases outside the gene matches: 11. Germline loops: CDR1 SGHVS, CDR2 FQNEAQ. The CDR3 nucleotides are TGTGCCAGCAGCCCCGGCTGGCAGGGGGCACCTGGGGCCAACGTCCTGACTTTC. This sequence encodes CASSPGWQGAPGANVLTF.

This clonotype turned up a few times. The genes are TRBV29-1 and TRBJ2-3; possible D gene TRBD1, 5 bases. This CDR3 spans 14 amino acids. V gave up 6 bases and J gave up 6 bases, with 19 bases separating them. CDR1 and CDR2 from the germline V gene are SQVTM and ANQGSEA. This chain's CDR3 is CSVPPGQRRDTQYF. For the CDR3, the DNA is TGCAGCGTCCCCCCAGGGCAGCGTCGTGATACGCAGTATTTT.

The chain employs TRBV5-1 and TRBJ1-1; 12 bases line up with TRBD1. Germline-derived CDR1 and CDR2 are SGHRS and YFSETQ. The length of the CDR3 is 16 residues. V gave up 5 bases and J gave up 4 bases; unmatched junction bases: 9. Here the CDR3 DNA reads TGCGCCAGCAGACATCGGGACAGGGGGCTGAGCACTGAAGCTTTCTTT. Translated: CASRHRDRGLSTEAFF.

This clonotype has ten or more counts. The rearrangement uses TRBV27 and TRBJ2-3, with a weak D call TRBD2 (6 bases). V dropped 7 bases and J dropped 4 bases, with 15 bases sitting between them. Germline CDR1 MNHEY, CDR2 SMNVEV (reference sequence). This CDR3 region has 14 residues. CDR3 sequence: CASMALAKPDTQYF. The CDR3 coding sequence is TGTGCCAGCATGGCCCTAGCGAAGCCAGATACGCAGTATTTT.

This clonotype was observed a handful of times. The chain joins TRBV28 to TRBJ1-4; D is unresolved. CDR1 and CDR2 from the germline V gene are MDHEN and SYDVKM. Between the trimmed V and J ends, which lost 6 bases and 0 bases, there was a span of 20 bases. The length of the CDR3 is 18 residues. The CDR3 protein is CASSNERPPGSTNEKLFF. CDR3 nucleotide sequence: TGTGCCAGCAGCAACGAACGTCCCCCGGGATCAACTAATGAAAAACTGTTTTTT.